This T cell receptor beta chain was found in a study of T cells in localized non-small cell lung cancer. On this clone itself: Its antigen is as yet unknown.

The assay was immunoSEQ multiplex PCR, and TCRdb's table has in-frame clones only and misses some. The sample holds 53,000 or so clones; more than 85% are singletons and the top ten take less than 20%. Findings of the study overall: The study detected a median roughly 61 of the top 100 tumor clones in adjacent lung.

Specimen: peripheral blood, collected before any cancer treatment. The receptor was derived from a man aged 35 to 69 with stage I lung adenocarcinoma.

The CDR3 DNA is TGTGCCAGCAGTCCTACGACAGGGAGGTACAATGAGCAGTTCTTC. This gives the protein CASSPTTGRYNEQFF. This chain connects TRBV27 to TRBJ2-1; D may be TRBD1 (7 bases). CDR1 and CDR2 (germline): MNHEY, SMNVEV (reference sequence). V was clipped by 5 bases and J by 4 bases, with 15 bases between them. The CDR3 spans 15 residues.